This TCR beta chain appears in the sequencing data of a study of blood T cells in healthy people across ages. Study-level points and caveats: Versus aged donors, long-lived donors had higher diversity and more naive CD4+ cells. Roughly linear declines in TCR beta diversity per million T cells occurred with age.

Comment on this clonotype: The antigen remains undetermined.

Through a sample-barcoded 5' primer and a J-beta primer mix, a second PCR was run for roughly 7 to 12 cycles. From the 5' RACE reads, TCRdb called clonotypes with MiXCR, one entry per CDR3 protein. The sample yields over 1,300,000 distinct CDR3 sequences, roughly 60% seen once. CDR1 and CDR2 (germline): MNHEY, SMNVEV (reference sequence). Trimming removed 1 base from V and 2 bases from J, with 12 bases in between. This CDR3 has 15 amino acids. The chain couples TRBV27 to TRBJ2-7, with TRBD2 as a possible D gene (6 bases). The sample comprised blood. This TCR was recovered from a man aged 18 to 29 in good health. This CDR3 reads CASSLYWGVAYEQYF. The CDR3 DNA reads TGTGCCAGCAGTTTATATTGGGGGGTTGCCTACGAGCAGTACTTC.